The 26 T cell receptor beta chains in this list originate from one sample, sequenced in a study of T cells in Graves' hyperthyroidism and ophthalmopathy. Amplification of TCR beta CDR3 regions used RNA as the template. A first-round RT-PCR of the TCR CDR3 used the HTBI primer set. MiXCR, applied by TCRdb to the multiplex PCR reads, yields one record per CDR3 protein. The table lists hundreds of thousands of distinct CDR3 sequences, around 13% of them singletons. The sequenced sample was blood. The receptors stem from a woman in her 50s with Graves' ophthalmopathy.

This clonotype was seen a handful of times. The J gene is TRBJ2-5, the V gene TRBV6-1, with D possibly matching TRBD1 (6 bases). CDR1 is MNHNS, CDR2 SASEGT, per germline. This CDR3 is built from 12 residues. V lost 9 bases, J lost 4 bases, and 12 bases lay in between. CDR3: CASLGGRETQYF. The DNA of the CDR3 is TGTGCCAGTTTAGGGGGACGAGAGACCCAGTACTTC.

CDR3 sequence reads: CSARGQPAQETQYF. CDR3 bases: TGCAGTGCTAGGGGGCAGCCAGCACAAGAGACCCAGTACTTC. V and J are TRBV20-1 and TRBJ2-5; TRBD1 might be the D (5 bases). The CDR3 runs 14 residues. Per germline, CDR1 DFQATT and CDR2 SNEGSKA (reference sequence). The V and J ends lost 3 bases and 2 bases respectively, with 13 bases between them.

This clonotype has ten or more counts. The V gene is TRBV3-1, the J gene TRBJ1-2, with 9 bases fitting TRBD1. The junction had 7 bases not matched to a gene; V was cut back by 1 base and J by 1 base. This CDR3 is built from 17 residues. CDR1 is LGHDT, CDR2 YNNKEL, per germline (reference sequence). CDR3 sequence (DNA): TGTGCCAGCAGCCAAGTCGGGGGACAGGGAGGTAACTATGGCTACACCTTC. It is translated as CASSQVGGQGGNYGYTF.

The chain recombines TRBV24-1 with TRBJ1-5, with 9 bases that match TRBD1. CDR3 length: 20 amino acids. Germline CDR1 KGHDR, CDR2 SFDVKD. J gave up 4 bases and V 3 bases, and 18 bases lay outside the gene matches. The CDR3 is CATSDPTSDGQGLVNQPQHF. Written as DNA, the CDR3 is TGTGCCACCAGTGATCCAACCTCGGACGGACAGGGGTTGGTTAATCAGCCCCAGCATTTT.

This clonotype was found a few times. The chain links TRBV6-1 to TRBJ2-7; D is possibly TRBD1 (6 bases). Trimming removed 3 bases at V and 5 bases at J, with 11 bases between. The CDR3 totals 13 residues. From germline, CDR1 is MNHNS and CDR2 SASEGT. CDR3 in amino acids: CASSDRQGNEQYF. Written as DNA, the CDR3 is TGTGCCAGCAGTGATCGGCAGGGGAACGAGCAGTACTTC.

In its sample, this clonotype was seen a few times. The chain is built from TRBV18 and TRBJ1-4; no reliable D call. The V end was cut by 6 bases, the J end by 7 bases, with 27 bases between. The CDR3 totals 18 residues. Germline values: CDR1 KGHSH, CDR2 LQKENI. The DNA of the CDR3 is TGTGCCAGCTCCCACCAGAGAACCGACCCAGACTTGGGTGAAAAACTGTTTTTT. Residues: CASSHQRTDPDLGEKLFF.

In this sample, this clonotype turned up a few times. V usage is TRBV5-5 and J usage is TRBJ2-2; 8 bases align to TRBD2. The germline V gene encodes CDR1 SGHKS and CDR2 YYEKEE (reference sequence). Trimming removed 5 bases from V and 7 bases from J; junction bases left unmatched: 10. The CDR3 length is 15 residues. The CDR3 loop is CASRYFEREYGELFF. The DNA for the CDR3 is TGTGCCAGCAGGTACTTCGAGCGGGAGTACGGGGAGCTGTTTTTT. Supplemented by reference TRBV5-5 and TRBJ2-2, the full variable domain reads DAGVTQSPTHLIKTRGQQVTLRCSPISGHKSVSWYQQVLGQGPQFIFQYYEKEERGRGNFPDRFSARQFPNYSSELNVNALLLGDSALYLCASRYFEREYGELFFGEGSRLTVL.

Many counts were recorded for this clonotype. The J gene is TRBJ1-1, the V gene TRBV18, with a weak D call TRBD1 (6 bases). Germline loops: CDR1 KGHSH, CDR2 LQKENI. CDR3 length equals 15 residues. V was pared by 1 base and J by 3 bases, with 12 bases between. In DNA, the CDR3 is TGTGCCAGCTCACCACGCAGGGGCCGGCACACTGAAGCTTTCTTT. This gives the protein CASSPRRGRHTEAFF.

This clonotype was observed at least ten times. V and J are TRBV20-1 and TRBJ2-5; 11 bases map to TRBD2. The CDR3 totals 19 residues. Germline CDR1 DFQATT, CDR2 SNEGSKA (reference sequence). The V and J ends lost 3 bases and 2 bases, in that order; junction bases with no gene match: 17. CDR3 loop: CSASPYFSLTSGIQETQYF. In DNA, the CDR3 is TGCAGTGCTAGCCCGTATTTTTCTTTGACTAGCGGGATTCAAGAGACCCAGTACTTC.

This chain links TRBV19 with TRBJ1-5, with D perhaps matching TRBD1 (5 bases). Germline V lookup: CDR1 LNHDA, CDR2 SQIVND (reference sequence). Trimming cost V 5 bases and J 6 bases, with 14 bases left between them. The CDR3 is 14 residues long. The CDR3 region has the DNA TGTGCCAGTAGTGCGACGGGACGGGGTCAGCCCCAGCATTTT. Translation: CASSATGRGQPQHF. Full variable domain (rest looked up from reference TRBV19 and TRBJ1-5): DGGITQSPKYLFRKEGQNVTLSCEQNLNHDAMYWYRQDPGQGLRLIYYSQIVNDFQKGDIAEGYSVSREKKESFPLTVTSAQKNPTAFYLCASSATGRGQPQHFGDGTRLSIL.

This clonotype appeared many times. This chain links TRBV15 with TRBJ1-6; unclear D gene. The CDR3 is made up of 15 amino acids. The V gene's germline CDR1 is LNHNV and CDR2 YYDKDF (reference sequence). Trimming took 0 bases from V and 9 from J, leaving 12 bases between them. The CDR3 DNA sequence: TGTGCCACCAGCAGAGAGAGGGTCGTTGGTTCACCCCTCCACTTT. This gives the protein CATSRERVVGSPLHF. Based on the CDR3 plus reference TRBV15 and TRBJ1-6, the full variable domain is DAMVIQNPRYQVTQFGKPVTLSCSQTLNHNVMYWYQQKSSQAPKLLFHYYDKDFNNEADTPDNFQSRRPNTSFCFLDIRSPGLGDTAMYLCATSRERVVGSPLHFGNGTRLTVT.

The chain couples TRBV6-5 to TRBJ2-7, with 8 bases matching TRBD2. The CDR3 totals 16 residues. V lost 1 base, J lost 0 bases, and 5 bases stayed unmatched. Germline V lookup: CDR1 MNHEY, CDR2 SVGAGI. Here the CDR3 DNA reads TGTGCCAGCAGTTACTTGGCTAGCGGGTTCTCCTACGAGCAGTACTTC. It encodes CASSYLASGFSYEQYF.

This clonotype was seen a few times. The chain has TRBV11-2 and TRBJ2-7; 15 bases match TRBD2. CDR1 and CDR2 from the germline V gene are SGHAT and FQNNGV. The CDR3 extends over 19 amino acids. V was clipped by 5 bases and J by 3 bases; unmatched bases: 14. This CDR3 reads CASSGYLHGTSGRFYEQYF. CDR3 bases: TGTGCCAGCAGCGGCTACCTCCACGGGACTAGCGGGAGGTTCTACGAGCAGTACTTC.

CDR3 loop: CASSFQRGSGSTF. For the CDR3, the DNA is TGTGCCAGCAGTTTCCAAAGGGGCTCCGGGTCCACCTTC. The chain combines TRBV6-5 with TRBJ1-2; maybe TRBD1 (5 bases). This CDR3 region has 13 residues. Germline CDR1 and CDR2: MNHEY and SVGAGI. Trimming left V 4 bases short and J 13 bases short, with 19 bases between.

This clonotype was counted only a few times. The CDR3 bases are TGTGCCAGCAGTACATACAGCGGAGCTGGGGAGACCCAGTACTTC. It is translated as CASSTYSGAGETQYF. The gene calls are TRBV27 and TRBJ2-5, with D perhaps TRBD2 (5 bases). The CDR3 is 15 residues long. Germline V gene data show CDR1 as MNHEY and CDR2 as SMNVEV (reference sequence). Trimming took off 5 bases at V and 5 bases at J, with 18 bases between the two ends.

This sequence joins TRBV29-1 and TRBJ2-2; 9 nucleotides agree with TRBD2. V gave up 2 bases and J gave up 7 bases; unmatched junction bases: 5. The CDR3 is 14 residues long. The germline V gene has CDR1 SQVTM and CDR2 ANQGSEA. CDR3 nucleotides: TGCAGCGTTGAACTAGCGGGAAGGGTCGGGGAGCTGTTTTTT. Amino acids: CSVELAGRVGELFF.

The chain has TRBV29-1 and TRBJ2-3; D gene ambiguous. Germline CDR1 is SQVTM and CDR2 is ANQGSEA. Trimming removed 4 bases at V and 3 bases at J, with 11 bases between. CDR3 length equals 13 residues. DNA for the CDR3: TGCAGCGTTGGGCAAGGGTTGACAGATACGCAGTATTTT. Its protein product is CSVGQGLTDTQYF.

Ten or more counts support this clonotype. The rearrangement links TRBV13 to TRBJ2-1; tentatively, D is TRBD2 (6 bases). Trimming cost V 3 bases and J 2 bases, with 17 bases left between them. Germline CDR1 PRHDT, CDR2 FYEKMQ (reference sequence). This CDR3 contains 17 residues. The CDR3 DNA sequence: TGTGCCAGCAGCTTGTTAGGGAGCGGAGGGGCCTACAATGAGCAGTTCTTC. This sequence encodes CASSLLGSGGAYNEQFF. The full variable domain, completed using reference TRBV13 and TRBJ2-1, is AAGVIQSPRHLIKEKRETATLKCYPIPRHDTVYWYQQGPGQDPQFLISFYEKMQSDKGSIPDRFSAQQFSDYHSELNMSSLELGDSALYFCASSLLGSGGAYNEQFFGPGTRLTVL.

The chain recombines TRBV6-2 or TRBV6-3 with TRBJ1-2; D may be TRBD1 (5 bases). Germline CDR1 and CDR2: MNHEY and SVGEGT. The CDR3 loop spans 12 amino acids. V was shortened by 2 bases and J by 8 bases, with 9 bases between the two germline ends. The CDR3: CASSYRRDGYTF. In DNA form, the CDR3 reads TGTGCCAGCAGTTACCGCAGGGACGGCTACACCTTC.

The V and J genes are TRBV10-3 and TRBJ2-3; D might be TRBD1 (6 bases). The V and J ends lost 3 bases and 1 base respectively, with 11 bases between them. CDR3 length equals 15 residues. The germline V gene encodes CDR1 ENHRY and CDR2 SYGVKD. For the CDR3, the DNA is TGTGCCATCAGTGATTGGGACAAAGGCACAGATACGCAGTATTTT. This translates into CAISDWDKGTDTQYF.

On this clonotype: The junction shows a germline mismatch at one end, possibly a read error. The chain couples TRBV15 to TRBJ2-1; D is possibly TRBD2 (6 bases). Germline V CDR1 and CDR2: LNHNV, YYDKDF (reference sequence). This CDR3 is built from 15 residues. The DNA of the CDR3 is TGTGCCACCAGCAGACTGGGACTGGTCGACAATGAGCAGTCCTTC. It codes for CATSRLGLVDNEQSF. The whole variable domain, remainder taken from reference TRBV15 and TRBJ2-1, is DAMVIQNPRYQVTQFGKPVTLSCSQTLNHNVMYWYQQKSSQAPKLLFHYYDKDFNNEADTPDNFQSRRPNTSFCFLDIRSPGLGDTAMYLCATSRLGLVDNEQSFGPGTRLTVL.

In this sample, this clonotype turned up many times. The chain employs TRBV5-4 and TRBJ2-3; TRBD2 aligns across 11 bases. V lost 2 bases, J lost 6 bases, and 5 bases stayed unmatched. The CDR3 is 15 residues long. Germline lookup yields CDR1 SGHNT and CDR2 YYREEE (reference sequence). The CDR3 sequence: CASSFSGRAPDTQYF. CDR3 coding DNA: TGTGCCAGCAGCTTTAGCGGGAGGGCCCCGGATACGCAGTATTTT.

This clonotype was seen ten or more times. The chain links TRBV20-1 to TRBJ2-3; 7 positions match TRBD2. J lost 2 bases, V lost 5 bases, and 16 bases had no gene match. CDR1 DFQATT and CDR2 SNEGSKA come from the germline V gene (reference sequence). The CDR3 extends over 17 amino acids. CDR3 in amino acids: CSALRTAGVGFTDTQYF. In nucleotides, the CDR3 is TGCAGTGCTCTGCGGACCGCGGGAGTTGGTTTCACAGATACGCAGTATTTT.

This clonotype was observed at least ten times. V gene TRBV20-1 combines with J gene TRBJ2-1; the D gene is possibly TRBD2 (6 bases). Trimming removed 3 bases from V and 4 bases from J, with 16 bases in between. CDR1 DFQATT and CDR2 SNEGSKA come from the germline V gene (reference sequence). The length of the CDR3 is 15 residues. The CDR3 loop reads CSARAGGYSYNEQFF. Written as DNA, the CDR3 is TGCAGTGCTAGGGCCGGAGGGTATTCTTACAATGAGCAGTTCTTC.

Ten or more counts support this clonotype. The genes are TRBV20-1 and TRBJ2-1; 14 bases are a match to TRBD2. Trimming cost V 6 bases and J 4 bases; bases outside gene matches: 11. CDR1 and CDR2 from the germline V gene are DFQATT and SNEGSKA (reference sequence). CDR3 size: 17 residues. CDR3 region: CSAQKGTSGSLYNEQFF. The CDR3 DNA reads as TGCAGTGCCCAAAAAGGGACTAGCGGGAGCTTGTACAATGAGCAGTTCTTC.

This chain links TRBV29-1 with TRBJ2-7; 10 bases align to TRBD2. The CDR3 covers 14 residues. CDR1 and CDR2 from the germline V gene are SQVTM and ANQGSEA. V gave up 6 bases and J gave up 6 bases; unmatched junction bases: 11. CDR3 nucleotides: TGCAGCGTGGCCGGGACTAGCGACGTCGGCGAGCAGTACTTC. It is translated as CSVAGTSDVGEQYF.